The rows below give T cell receptor beta chains drawn from one sample of a study of shared clonotypes between healthy human individuals. Here immunoSEQ multiplex PCR was the method, and the copy in TCRdb shows in-frame clones only, minus some. The table includes roughly 2 million clones, nearly 97% detected once. The specimen was naive CD4+ T cells sorted from blood. Receptor source: a man between 18 and 29 years old in good health. Both conserved end residues are part of each CDR3.

TRBJ2-3 TRBV2 CASGPGEAQYF
TRBJ2-7 TRBV18 CASSQGQGDREQYF
TRBJ2-3 TRBV5-6 CASSLIDRGADTQYF
TRBJ2-7 TRBV12-2 CASRLGGPGSSYEQYF
TRBJ2-7 TRBV28 CASSPRTAYEQYF
TRBJ2-5 TRBV5-1 CASSLLSKSQETQYF
TRBJ2-5 TRBV7-9 CASSRTPDRGYQETQYF
TRBJ2-7 TRBV5-6 CASSFSGSYEQYF
TRBJ2-5 TRBV11-2 CASSLDGRSETQYF
TRBJ1-2 TRBV10-3 CAVDTSRGGGYTF
TRBJ1-3 TRBV19 CASSIRAGRNTIYF
TRBJ2-6 TRBV10-3 CAISVGNSGANVLTF
TRBJ2-7 TRBV5-4 CASSLGLALSYEQYF
TRBJ1-1 TRBV5-1 CASSSDPRGTEAFF
TRBJ2-7 TRBV25-1 CASSDSDPRDEQYF
NA TRBV18 CASSRGVSDEQYF
TRBJ1-4 TRBV28 CASSSSGTGDVKLFF
TRBJ1-5 TRBV28 CASSLGGQNQPQHF
TRBJ2-3 TRBV11-2 CASSSWTPTDTQYF
TRBJ1-2 TRBV4-1 CASSQDWGADGYTF
TRBJ1-2 TRBV28 CASSLSGLRYGYTF
TRBJ1-1 TRBV25-1 CASSEEDRGLAEAFF
TRBJ2-3 TRBV5-6 CASSFVASGGDTQYF
TRBJ1-1 TRBV28 CASSLPWGNTEAFF
TRBJ2-7 TRBV5-6 CASSSTRGSYEQYF
TRBJ2-5 TRBV11-2 CASSLARVGGETQYF
TRBJ1-2 TRBV5-1 CASSLLQGTYGYTF
TRBJ1-3 TRBV10-3 CAIRQGYSGNTIYF
TRBJ2-2 TRBV11-2 CASSLRGQNTGELFF
TRBJ1-6 TRBV5-1 CASSWDRTGSSPLHF
TRBJ1-1 TRBV5-1 CASNRGDPGTEAFF
TRBJ1-2 TRBV5-1 CASSLGQDGGYTF
TRBJ2-6 TRBV28 CASSRAAGANVLTF
TRBJ1-2 TRBV28 CASSGGANYGYTF
TRBJ1-1 TRBV9 CASSVDGGTEAFF
TRBJ1-4 TRBV9 CASSVGTATNEKLFF
TRBJ2-5 TRBV5-8 CASSGRWTTQSTQYF
TRBJ2-3 TRBV11-1 CASSDGQVSTDTQYF
TRBJ2-3 TRBV27 CASSLIWVDTQYF
TRBJ2-7 TRBV18 CASLKGSSYEQYF
TRBJ2-5 TRBV4-3 CASSKRKFQETQYF
TRBJ2-7 TRBV2 CASSDRDRGREQYF
TRBJ1-1 TRBV7-9 CASSQLGRAKNTEAFF
TRBJ2-7 TRBV6-5 CASSTVGSEQYF
TRBJ2-2 TRBV7-9 CASSLGTGVRNTGELFF
TRBJ1-5 TRBV5-1 CASSQDGSQPQHF
TRBJ2-2 TRBV4-2 CASSQEGGGASSGELFF
TRBJ1-6 TRBV18 CASSPPGESPLHF
TRBJ2-3 TRBV7-2 CASRLGGTSGTDTQYF
TRBJ1-6 TRBV2 CASSEWASNSPLHF